This is a list of T cell receptor beta chains from one sample in a study of CD8 T cells in ankylosing spondylitis. MiXCR was run by TCRdb on the 5' RACE reads, yielding one entry per CDR3 protein. Among under 850,000 distinct CDR3 sequences, roughly 19% were seen once, and the ten largest hold under 20%. Material for sequencing was blood, either unsorted or a sorted T cell fraction (not recorded which). The receptors come from a male donor with ankylosing spondylitis. Both conserved end residues are part of each CDR3. D genes are given only for firm matches. Expanded clones get a size class; other rows say once, few or many, or leave the size out.

clone size | J gene | D gene | V gene | CDR3 protein
few | TRBJ2-1 | . | TRBV10-3 | CAISDRESSYNEQFF
. | TRBJ1-2 | . | TRBV4-1 | CASSQQDGPYGYTF
few | TRBJ2-3 | . | TRBV29-1 | CSVGGGLRRDTQYF
. | TRBJ2-3 | . | TRBV5-1 | CASSLGRGYGTDTQYF
. | TRBJ2-1 | . | TRBV7-3 | CASSSYRSNEQFF
. | TRBJ2-2 | TRBD2 | TRBV20-1 | CSASSVREGPTGELFF
few | TRBJ1-1 | . | TRBV20-1 | CSAISGNTEAFF
. | TRBJ2-4 | TRBD2 | TRBV29-1 | CSVERAGERENIQYF
. | TRBJ1-4 | . | TRBV20-1 | CSANIDSVYEKLFF
. | TRBJ2-7 | TRBD1 | TRBV6-1 | CASSPDRFTGISYEQYF
few | TRBJ1-3 | . | TRBV5-1 | CASSDGQPSSSGNTIYF
few | TRBJ2-3 | . | TRBV7-8 | CASSLLAHSTDTQYF
. | TRBJ2-5 | TRBD1 | TRBV29-1 | CSVSPQGGETQYF